The next 19 T cell receptor beta chains were all read from a single sample in a study of blood T cell repertoires in COVID-19. Method: immunoSEQ multiplex PCR; TCRdb's copy keeps in-frame clones and lacks some. The sample carries 150,000 or so clones, approximately 87% recorded once. Sequences were obtained from peripheral blood. Every receptor here comes from an elderly man with acute or convalescent COVID-19.

This clone was observed a handful of times. The chain has TRBV10-3 and TRBJ2-2; D is unresolved. The CDR3 runs to 14 residues. Trimming cost V 7 bases and J 0 bases, with 9 bases left between them. Germline lookup yields CDR1 ENHRY and CDR2 SYGVKD. The CDR3 sequence: CAINQRANTGELFF. The CDR3 DNA follows: TGTGCCATCAATCAACGCGCGAACACCGGGGAGCTGTTTTTT.

The chain carries TRBV21-1 and TRBJ1-2; the listed D gene, TRBD1, was not tested against the DNA. TRBV21-1 is a pseudogene. This CDR3 has 18 residues. The CDR3 spells CASIQRGTGGKANYGYTF. The DNA of the CDR3 is TGTGCCAGCATCCAAAGGGGGACAGGGGGAAAAGCTAACTATGGCTACACCTTC.

This chain links TRBV28 with TRBJ1-1; D perhaps matches TRBD1 (5 bases). There are 14 residues in the CDR3. Trimming stripped 5 bases from V and 0 bases from J, with 10 bases between. Looked up from germline, CDR1 is MDHEN and CDR2 is SYDVKM. This CDR3 is CASSRTRMNTEAFF. The CDR3 DNA follows: TGTGCCAGCAGTAGGACACGAATGAACACTGAAGCTTTCTTT.

The CDR3 bases are TGTGCCAGCAGCTTAAGTGGAGCTACTAGCGCCTCGTACAATGAGCAGTTCTTC. Its translation: CASSLSGATSASYNEQFF. The chain has TRBV7-3 and TRBJ2-1, with TRBD2 matching over 7 bases. Germline V lookup: CDR1 SGHTA, CDR2 FQGTGA. CDR3 length: 18 amino acids. After removal of 1 base from V and 4 bases from J, the junction contained 13 bases not matched to a gene.

J is TRBJ2-2 and V is TRBV11-3; a weak D match, TRBD2 (6 bases). The CDR3 covers 15 residues. V was cut by 3 bases and J by 4 bases, with 12 bases left in between. CDR1 and CDR2 from the germline V gene are SGHNT and YENEEA. The CDR3: CASSLTPTSTGELFF. CDR3 nucleotides: TGTGCCAGCAGCTTGACACCGACTAGCACCGGGGAGCTGTTTTTT. The full variable domain, rest sourced from reference TRBV11-3 and TRBJ2-2, is EAGVVQSPRYKIIEKKQPVAFWCNPISGHNTLYWYLQNLGQGPELLIRYENEEAVDDSQLPKDRFSAERLKGVDSTLKIQPAELGDSAVYLCASSLTPTSTGELFFGEGSRLTVL.

The chain carries TRBV6-5 and TRBJ2-7; TRBD1 agrees at 9 bases. The germline gives CDR1 MNHEY, CDR2 SVGAGI. V shed 7 bases and J 2 bases; nucleotides not matched to a gene: 9. The CDR3 contains 15 residues. CDR3 DNA sequence: TGTGCCAGCAAGGATGCGGGACAGGGTGCCTACGAGCAGTACTTC. Its translation: CASKDAGQGAYEQYF.

This clone was seen once. V and J are TRBV24-1 and TRBJ2-1; maybe TRBD2 (6 bases). With 4 bases removed from V and 9 bases from J, the gap between germline ends came to 12 bases. Germline V gene lookup returns CDR1 KGHDR and CDR2 SFDVKD. This CDR3 is 13 amino acids long. The CDR3 DNA sequence: TGTGCCACCAGTGAGTATGGGGGAGGTGAGCAGTTCTTC. It codes for CATSEYGGGEQFF.

This sequence joins TRBV4-2 and TRBJ1-5; D gene unclear. The CDR3 runs 14 residues. V was pared by 0 bases and J by 7 bases, with 10 bases between. The germline CDR1 and CDR2 sequences are LGHNA and YNFKEQ. The CDR3 loop reads CASSQDLTRQPQHF. The CDR3, as DNA: TGTGCCAGCAGCCAAGATCTCACGAGACAGCCCCAGCATTTT.

This clone was seen only once. The CDR3 spells CASRETGKNTEAFF. The CDR3 coding sequence is TGTGCCAGCAGAGAGACAGGGAAGAACACTGAAGCTTTCTTT. The chain combines TRBV25-1 with TRBJ1-1; 7 bases match TRBD1. V gave up 6 bases and J gave up 1 base; unmatched junction bases: 5. This CDR3 is built from 14 residues. The germline V gene has CDR1 MGHDK and CDR2 SYGVNS.

V and J are TRBV7-9 and TRBJ1-1; 9 nucleotides align to TRBD1. The ends lost 8 bases at V and 3 bases at J; junction bases unmatched: 13. Germline CDR1 and CDR2: SEHNR and FQNEAQ (reference sequence). The CDR3 spans 16 residues. CDR3 DNA: TGTGCCAGCTCCCCCCTACCGGGACAGGGAGACACTGAAGCTTTCTTT. Amino acid sequence: CASSPLPGQGDTEAFF.

The chain uses TRBV5-1 and TRBJ2-4, with 7 bases lining up with TRBD1. The CDR3 sequence is 13 residues long. CDR1 is SGHRS and CDR2 is YFSETQ in the germline V gene. V was pared by 5 bases and J by 11 bases, with 10 bases of the junction left unmatched. CDR3 residues: CASRRDSTSVQYF. The CDR3 coding sequence is TGCGCCAGCAGACGGGACAGTACAAGCGTTCAGTACTTC.

The chain's CDR3 is CASSIGGGRDEKLFF. In nucleotides, the CDR3 is TGTGCCAGTAGTATTGGCGGGGGGAGAGATGAAAAACTGTTTTTT. The chain recombines TRBV19 with TRBJ1-4, with D tentatively TRBD1 (5 bases). This CDR3 has 15 amino acids. Germline V lookup: CDR1 LNHDA, CDR2 SQIVND (reference sequence). The V end was cut by 3 bases, the J end by 6 bases, with 14 bases between.

V is TRBV5-4 and J is TRBJ1-1; possible D gene TRBD1, 6 bases. V lost 0 bases and J 2 bases, leaving 11 bases between the germline ends. There are 15 residues in the CDR3. The V gene's germline CDR1 is SGHNT and CDR2 YYREEE (reference sequence). CDR3 protein: CASSLANRVNTEAFF. CDR3 DNA: TGTGCCAGCAGCTTGGCGAACAGGGTCAACACTGAAGCTTTCTTT. Full variable domain (rest looked up from reference TRBV5-4 and TRBJ1-1): ETGVTQSPTHLIKTRGQQVTLRCSSQSGHNTVSWYQQALGQGPQFIFQYYREEENGRGNFPPRFSGLQFPNYSSELNVNALELDDSALYLCASSLANRVNTEAFFGQGTRLTVV.

The chain couples TRBV2 to TRBJ2-5, with D perhaps TRBD2 (5 bases). The CDR3 covers 13 residues. The germline V gene has CDR1 SNHLY and CDR2 FYNNEI. V lost 8 bases and J 4 bases, leaving 14 bases between the germline ends. The CDR3, as DNA: TGTGCCAGCTGCGAGGGAGTGGCAGAGACCCAGTACTTC. The encoded protein is CASCEGVAETQYF.

The chain has TRBV18 and TRBJ1-5; 8 positions agree with TRBD1. Losses at the gene ends were 4 bases for V and 5 bases for J; bases not matched to a gene: 13. Germline-derived CDR1 and CDR2 are KGHSH and LQKENI. There are 17 residues in the CDR3. The DNA for the CDR3 is TGTGCCAGCTCACTCAACTCGCTAGGACAGGGATATCAGCCCCAGCATTTT. It specifies CASSLNSLGQGYQPQHF.

This clone was recorded a few times. CDR3 loop: CASSPRLTEAFF. The DNA for the CDR3 is TGTGCCAGCAGTCCAAGACTTACTGAAGCTTTCTTT. The rearrangement links TRBV28 to TRBJ1-1, with D hard to call. The CDR3 covers 12 residues. Trimming removed 5 bases from V and 5 bases from J, with 9 bases in between. The germline CDR1 and CDR2 sequences are MDHEN and SYDVKM.

This sequence joins TRBV4-1 and TRBJ1-2; no clear D gene. V shed 1 base and J shed 4 bases, with 10 bases lying between them. Germline V gene lookup returns CDR1 MGHRA and CDR2 YSYEKL. The length of the CDR3 is 14 residues. In DNA, the CDR3 is TGCGCCAGCAGCCAAGGGATCGGGGTCTATGGCTACACCTTC. This gives the protein CASSQGIGVYGYTF.

The CDR3 DNA reads TGCAGCGTTGTTAGCGACTCCTACGAGCAGTACTTC. Its protein is CSVVSDSYEQYF. This rearrangement joins TRBV29-1 to TRBJ2-7; D may be TRBD2 (5 bases). V lost 4 bases, J lost 0 bases, and 7 bases lay in between. In germline, CDR1 is SQVTM, CDR2 ANQGSEA. The CDR3 loop spans 12 amino acids.

This sequence joins TRBV2 and TRBJ2-7; D is perhaps TRBD2 (5 bases). CDR1 and CDR2 from the germline V gene are SNHLY and FYNNEI. Trimming left V 8 bases short and J 0 bases short, with 8 bases between. This CDR3 is built from 12 residues. The DNA of the CDR3 is TGTGCCAGCGGGAGACTCTCCTACGAGCAGTACTTC. Encoded protein: CASGRLSYEQYF.